These 28 T cell receptor beta chains were sequenced from one sample in a study of shared clonotypes between healthy human individuals. Clones were read by immunoSEQ multiplex PCR, and TCRdb kept only the in-frame ones, dropping some. The data hold around 440,000 clones, with approximately 80% observed a single time. Sequenced input: PBMCs. The source of these receptors is a woman aged 40 to 50 in good health. Some clones in this sample may be carry-over from other donors' samples.

The CDR3 DNA reads as TGTGCCAGCAGTCCACCCTTTGCAGGGCGCACTGAAGCTTTCTTT. Protein product: CASSPPFAGRTEAFF. The V call is TRBV28, the J call TRBJ1-1, with D perhaps TRBD1 (5 bases). Trimming cost V 5 bases and J 4 bases, with 17 bases left between them. CDR3 length equals 15 residues. Germline loops: CDR1 MDHEN, CDR2 SYDVKM.

The rearrangement links TRBV5-1 to TRBJ1-1; D is undetermined. The CDR3 is 15 residues long. V lost 2 bases and J lost 1, with 12 bases in between. The germline V gene has CDR1 SGHRS and CDR2 YFSETQ. CDR3 DNA: TGCGCCAGCAGCTTCCGAGGACCGGAGAACACTGAAGCTTTCTTT. This encodes CASSFRGPENTEAFF.

The rearrangement joins TRBV7-3 to TRBJ2-2; 7 bases are a match to TRBD2. J was trimmed by 5 bases and V by 1 base; bases with no gene match: 10. The CDR3 is made up of 17 amino acids. The germline V gene encodes CDR1 SGHTA and CDR2 FQGTGA. The CDR3 reads CASSLRREGVGTGELFF. The DNA for the CDR3 is TGTGCCAGCAGCTTAAGAAGGGAGGGAGTAGGTACCGGGGAGCTGTTTTTT.

This clone has a single count. The genes are TRBV11-2 and TRBJ2-3, with 15 bases aligning to TRBD2. J lost 0 bases, V lost 5 bases, and 3 bases had no gene match. The CDR3 contains 17 residues. CDR1 is SGHAT, CDR2 FQNNGV, per germline. For the CDR3, the DNA is TGTGCCAGCAGCGCCGGACTAGCGGGAGGGAGCACAGATACGCAGTATTTT. Translated, it gives CASSAGLAGGSTDTQYF. Full variable domain (rest looked up from reference TRBV11-2 and TRBJ2-3): EAGVAQSPRYKIIEKRQSVAFWCNPISGHATLYWYQQILGQGPKLLIQFQNNGVVDDSQLPKDRFSAERLKGVDSTLKIQPAKLEDSAVYLCASSAGLAGGSTDTQYFGPGTRLTVL.

The J gene is TRBJ2-1, the V gene TRBV4-3; D perhaps matches TRBD1 (6 bases). Germline CDR1 LGHNA, CDR2 YSLEER. The CDR3 has 15 amino acids. V was clipped by 0 bases and J by 5 bases, with 11 bases between them. For the CDR3, the DNA is TGCGCCAGCAGCCAAGAAAAGACAGGTCACAATGAGCAGTTCTTC. Residues: CASSQEKTGHNEQFF.

The chain uses TRBV11-2 and TRBJ2-7; tentatively, D is TRBD1 or TRBD2 (5 bases each). This CDR3 has 14 amino acids. Trimming cost V 4 bases and J 5 bases, with 15 bases left between them. Germline V gives CDR1 SGHAT, CDR2 FQNNGV. CDR3 loop: CASSSIRRGNEQYF. The DNA of the CDR3 is TGTGCCAGCAGCTCAATTCGTCGGGGCAACGAGCAGTACTTC.

CDR3 nucleotides: TGTGCCTGGAGCGAAACTAGCGGCTCCTACAATGAGCAGTTCTTC. It specifies CAWSETSGSYNEQFF. The rearrangement uses TRBV30 and TRBJ2-1; TRBD2 aligns across 8 bases. Germline CDR1 reads GTSNPN; CDR2 reads SVGIG (reference sequence). Trimming cost V 3 bases and J 0 bases; bases outside gene matches: 4. This CDR3 comprises 15 residues.

The chain uses TRBV2 and TRBJ2-6; D gene uncertain. Germline CDR1 reads SNHLY; CDR2 reads FYNNEI. The CDR3 has 15 residues. V was trimmed by 4 bases and J by 0 bases, leaving 7 bases between them. CDR3 loop: CASSVRNSGANVLTF. Here the CDR3 DNA reads TGTGCCAGCAGTGTTCGGAACTCTGGGGCCAACGTCCTGACTTTC.

V and J are TRBV5-4 and TRBJ2-7, with a possible D match to TRBD2 (5 bases). CDR3 size: 13 residues. Germline V gene lookup returns CDR1 SGHNT and CDR2 YYREEE (reference sequence). The V and J ends lost 0 bases and 3 bases respectively, with 7 bases between them. Here the CDR3 DNA reads TGTGCCAGCAGCTTGGGCCGGGACTACGAGCAGTACTTC. It specifies CASSLGRDYEQYF. Full variable domain (outside the CDR3, taken from reference TRBV5-4 and TRBJ2-7): ETGVTQSPTHLIKTRGQQVTLRCSSQSGHNTVSWYQQALGQGPQFIFQYYREEENGRGNFPPRFSGLQFPNYSSELNVNALELDDSALYLCASSLGRDYEQYFGPGTRLTVT.

Regarding this clone: A read error may be the cause here, since a much bigger clone is one base away. The chain uses TRBV2 and TRBJ2-7, with 7 bases aligning to TRBD1. The CDR3 totals 13 residues. The germline CDR1 and CDR2 sequences are SNHLY and FYNNEI. CDR3 coding DNA: TGTGCCAGCTCTTTCACAGGGGCCTACGAGCAGTGCTTC. Residues: CASSFTGAYEQCF.

V gene TRBV4-3 combines with J gene TRBJ1-6; 7 positions agree with TRBD1. Trimming took 1 base from V and 8 from J; bases not matched to a gene: 8. CDR1 and CDR2 (germline): LGHNA, YSLEER. CDR3 length equals 16 residues. CDR3 residues: CASSQVGGGQHSPLHF. CDR3 DNA sequence: TGCGCCAGCAGCCAAGTCGGAGGGGGCCAACATTCACCCCTCCACTTT.

This chain uses TRBV7-9 with TRBJ2-6; perhaps TRBD1 as D (6 bases). The V gene's germline CDR1 is SEHNR and CDR2 FQNEAQ (reference sequence). Deletions cut 1 base from V and 1 base from J, with 17 bases between. This CDR3 spans 19 amino acids. This CDR3 reads CASSLVWAGERSGANVLTF. The DNA for the CDR3 is TGTGCCAGCAGCTTAGTATGGGCAGGGGAACGGTCTGGGGCCAACGTCCTGACTTTC.

This clone was picked up a small number of times. The J gene is TRBJ1-5, the V gene TRBV27; D gene unclear. Per the germline V gene, CDR1 is MNHEY and CDR2 is SMNVEV (reference sequence). Trimming left V 11 bases short and J 4 bases short, with 3 bases between. The CDR3 length is 9 residues. This CDR3 reads CAWNQPQHF. The DNA of the CDR3 is TGTGCCTGGAATCAGCCCCAGCATTTT.

This chain links TRBV28 with TRBJ1-5; D gene ambiguous. Trimming removed 5 bases at V and 14 bases at J, with 16 bases between. The germline CDR1 and CDR2 sequences are MDHEN and SYDVKM. The length of the CDR3 is 12 residues. The CDR3 DNA is TGTGCCAGCAGTCCGGCCGGTCAGCCAAAGCATTTT. It codes for CASSPAGQPKHF.

CDR3 protein: CASSLAGTDGAYEQYF. The CDR3 bases are TGTGCCAGCAGCTTGGCCGGGACTGACGGCGCCTACGAGCAGTACTTC. The chain is built from TRBV5-4 and TRBJ2-7, with D perhaps matching TRBD2 (6 bases). This CDR3 has 16 residues. CDR1 and CDR2 (germline): SGHNT, YYREEE (reference sequence). Trimming left V 0 bases short and J 2 bases short, with 15 bases between.

This chain joins TRBV15 and TRBJ2-6; D remains unclear. Germline CDR1 LNHNV, CDR2 YYDKDF (reference sequence). This CDR3 contains 23 residues. Deletions cut 1 base from V and 0 bases from J, with 28 bases between. Written as DNA, the CDR3 is TGTGCCACCAGCAGAGCTCTGACTCCCGTTAGTTTTACTCATACCTCTGGGGCCAACGTCCTGACTTTC. Its protein product is CATSRALTPVSFTHTSGANVLTF.

This clone came up once. The J gene is TRBJ2-7, the V gene TRBV6-5, with D possibly TRBD1 on 6 matching bases. Germline-derived CDR1 and CDR2 are MNHEY and SVGAGI. The CDR3 covers 16 residues. Trimming removed 4 bases from V and 4 bases from J, with 20 bases in between. This chain's CDR3 is CASSSNAGAIPYEQYF. CDR3 nucleotides: TGTGCCAGCAGTTCTAACGCAGGGGCAATACCATACGAGCAGTACTTC.

The chain carries TRBV7-8 and TRBJ1-2, with no clear D. V shed 5 bases and J shed 7 bases, with 14 bases lying between them. From germline, CDR1 is SGHVS and CDR2 FQNEAQ. The CDR3 extends over 13 amino acids. The CDR3 region is CASSPHTDTGYTF. CDR3 in DNA: TGTGCCAGCAGCCCCCACACGGATACTGGCTACACCTTC.

For this clone: A far larger clone is one base from this, pointing to a likely read error. This sequence joins TRBV18 and TRBJ2-5; tentatively, D is TRBD1 or TRBD2 (5 bases each). CDR3 length: 13 residues. Germline V gene data show CDR1 as KGHSH and CDR2 as LQKENI. The CDR3 coding sequence is TGTGCCAGCTCTCGGGACCACGGGGAGACCCAGAACTTC. This gives the protein CASSRDHGETQNF.

V is TRBV5-8 and J is TRBJ2-2, with D perhaps TRBD1 (5 bases). Germline-derived CDR1 and CDR2 are SGHTS and YDEGEE. V lost 0 bases and J 0 bases, leaving 6 bases between the germline ends. This CDR3 is built from 15 residues. CDR3 in DNA: TGTGCCAGCAGCTTGGTAGGGGCGAACACCGGGGAGCTGTTTTTT. It encodes CASSLVGANTGELFF. Drawing the rest from reference TRBV5-8 and TRBJ2-2, the complete variable domain is EAGVTQSPTHLIKTRGQQATLRCSPISGHTSVYWYQQALGLGLQFLLWYDEGEERNRGNFPPRFSGRQFPNYSSELNVNALELEDSALYLCASSLVGANTGELFFGEGSRLTVL.

The genes are TRBV4-3 and TRBJ1-1, with D hard to call. The CDR3 has 14 amino acids. V was pared by 4 bases and J by 5 bases, with 14 bases between. The germline V gene encodes CDR1 LGHNA and CDR2 YSLEER. This chain's CDR3 is CASSPLAGETEAFF. The CDR3 coding sequence is TGCGCCAGCAGCCCCCTTGCCGGAGAGACTGAAGCTTTCTTT.

This clone has just one count. The chain employs TRBV29-1 and TRBJ2-7; D call uncertain. The germline V gene has CDR1 SQVTM and CDR2 ANQGSEA. Trimming removed 4 bases from V and 0 bases from J, with 7 bases in between. The CDR3 extends over 12 amino acids. The CDR3: CSVGSNSYEQYF. For the CDR3, the DNA is TGCAGCGTTGGCAGCAACTCCTACGAGCAGTACTTC.

The chain has TRBV4-1 and TRBJ2-3, with D possibly being TRBD2 (6 bases). Germline CDR1 is MGHRA and CDR2 is YSYEKL. The CDR3 runs 13 residues. V was pared by 0 bases and J by 11 bases, with 12 bases between. In nucleotides, the CDR3 is TGCGCCAGCAGCCAAGATGACGGGAGACGGCAGTATTTT. Its protein product is CASSQDDGRRQYF.

The CDR3 protein is CASSERQGLNTEAFF. The DNA of the CDR3 is TGCGCCAGCAGCGAACGACAGGGGTTGAACACTGAAGCTTTCTTT. The chain is built from TRBV5-1 and TRBJ1-1; 8 bases map to TRBD1. Germline V lookup: CDR1 SGHRS, CDR2 YFSETQ. This CDR3 is 15 amino acids long. Germline trimming cut 4 bases from V and 0 bases from J; bases unmatched to any gene: 5.

The V and J genes are TRBV29-1 and TRBJ2-4; D perhaps matches TRBD2 (5 bases). The length of the CDR3 is 12 residues. Trimming left V 3 bases short and J 8 bases short, with 11 bases between. From germline, CDR1 is SQVTM and CDR2 ANQGSEA. In DNA form, the CDR3 reads TGCAGCGTTGATGAGGGTGTAGACATTCAGTACTTC. Translating gives CSVDEGVDIQYF.

With regard to this clone: A much larger clone differs by one base, so this may be a read error. The chain has TRBV18 and TRBJ1-4; 10 nucleotides line up with TRBD1. The germline V gene encodes CDR1 KGHSH and CDR2 LQKENI. The CDR3 has 16 residues. CDR3 sequence: CANSLTPGQGHEKLFF. CDR3 nucleotides: TGTGCCAACTCACTTACGCCGGGACAGGGGCACGAAAAACTGTTTTTT.

This clone was detected many times. This sample also contains other DNA sequences that code for the same CDR3. This chain links TRBV5-1 with TRBJ1-2; 12 positions match TRBD1. The CDR3 totals 17 residues. Trimming at V came to 0 bases and at J to 5 bases, leaving 8 bases not matched to a gene. Germline lookup yields CDR1 SGHRS and CDR2 YFSETQ. The CDR3 loop is CASSLEGTGGTSYGYTF. DNA for the CDR3: TGCGCCAGCAGCTTGGAGGGGACAGGGGGCACATCATATGGCTACACCTTC.

V is TRBV6-1 and J is TRBJ2-5; D perhaps matches TRBD1 (6 bases). This CDR3 has 15 residues. The ends were cut back, 8 bases at V and 5 bases at J, with 21 bases in the middle. Germline CDR1 and CDR2: MNHNS and SASEGT. The CDR3 protein is CASGISGQSQETQYF. The CDR3 DNA is TGTGCCAGCGGTATCTCGGGACAATCACAGGAGACCCAGTACTTC.